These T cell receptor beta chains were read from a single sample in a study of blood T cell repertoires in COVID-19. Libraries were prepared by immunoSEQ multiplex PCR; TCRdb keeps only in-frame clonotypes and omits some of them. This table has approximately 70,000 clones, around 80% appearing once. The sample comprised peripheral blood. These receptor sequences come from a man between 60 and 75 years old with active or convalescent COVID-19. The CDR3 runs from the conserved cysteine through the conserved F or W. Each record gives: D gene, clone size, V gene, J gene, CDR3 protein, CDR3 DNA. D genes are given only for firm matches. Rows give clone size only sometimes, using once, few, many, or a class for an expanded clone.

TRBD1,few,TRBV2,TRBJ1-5,CASSGTGGNQPQHF,TGTGCGAGCAGCGGGACAGGGGGCAATCAGCCCCAGCATTTT
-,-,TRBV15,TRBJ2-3,CATSRDRSGPGDTQYF,TGTGCCACCAGCAGAGATCGGTCCGGTCCGGGGGATACGCAGTATTTT
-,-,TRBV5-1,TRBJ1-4,CASSLDSPSTNEKLFF,TGCGCCAGCAGCTTGGATTCCCCGTCGACTAATGAAAAACTGTTTTTT
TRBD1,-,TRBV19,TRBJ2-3,CASSLGTDLSTDTQYF,TGTGCCAGTAGTCTAGGGACAGACCTTAGCACAGATACGCAGTATTTT
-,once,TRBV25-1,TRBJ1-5,CASSEWAAQPQHF,TGTGCCAGCAGTGAATGGGCAGCTCAGCCCCAGCATTTT
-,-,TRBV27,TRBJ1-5,CASSLQGGQPQHF,TGTGCCAGCAGTTTGCAAGGAGGTCAGCCCCAGCATTTT
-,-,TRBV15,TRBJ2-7,CATSRDGGAGSYEQYF,TGTGCCACCAGCAGAGATGGCGGGGCCGGGTCCTACGAGCAGTACTTC
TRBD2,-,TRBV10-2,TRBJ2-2,CASSESGLAGTGELFF,TGCGCCAGCAGTGAGTCCGGACTAGCGGGGACCGGGGAGCTGTTTTTT
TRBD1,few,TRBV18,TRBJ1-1,CASSLGQDTEAFF,TGTGCCAGCTCCCTAGGACAGGACACTGAAGCTTTCTTT
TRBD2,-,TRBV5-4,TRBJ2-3,CASSPRLAGVADTQYF,TGTGCCAGCAGCCCTCGACTAGCGGGGGTAGCAGATACGCAGTATTTT
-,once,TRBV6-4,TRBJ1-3,CASSDSRHTGKYGNTIYF,TGTGCCAGCAGTGACTCGAGACATACAGGGAAATACGGAAACACCATATATTTT
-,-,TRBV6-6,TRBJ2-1,CASTERPGLKDNEQFF,TGTGCCAGCACAGAAAGACCGGGACTGAAAGACAATGAGCAGTTCTTC
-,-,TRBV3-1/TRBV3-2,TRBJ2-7,CASSPTPRDVYEQYF,TGTGCCAGCAGCCCCACTCCCAGGGATGTCTACGAGCAGTACTTC
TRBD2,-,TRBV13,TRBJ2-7,CASSGQRGGYGLYF,TGTGCCAGCAGCGGACAGCGGGGGGGCTATGGTTTGTACTTC
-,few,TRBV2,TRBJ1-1,CASREFSGTEAFF,TGTGCCAGCAGAGAGTTTTCCGGGACTGAAGCTTTCTTT
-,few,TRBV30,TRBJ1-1,CAGNYENTEAFF,TGTGCCGGCAACTACGAGAACACTGAAGCTTTCTTT
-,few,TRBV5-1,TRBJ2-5,CASSLDGEYGETQYF,TGCGCCAGCAGCTTGGATGGGGAGTATGGAGAGACCCAGTACTTC
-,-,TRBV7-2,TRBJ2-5,CASSFLETQYF,TGTGCCAGCAGCTTCTTAGAGACCCAGTACTTC
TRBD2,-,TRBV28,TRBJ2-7,CASRGPGGEGEQYF,TGTGCCAGCAGGGGCCCGGGGGGTGAGGGCGAGCAGTACTTC
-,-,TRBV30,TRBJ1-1,CAWARTVNTEAFF,TGTGCCTGGGCAAGGACTGTGAACACTGAAGCTTTCTTT
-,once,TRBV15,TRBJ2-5,CATSRDGDSSGTQYF,TGTGCCACCAGCAGAGATGGCGACTCTTCTGGGACCCAGTACTTC